This TCR beta chain was identified during a study of T cell changes during pregnancy in multiple sclerosis. The CDR3 is 15 amino acids. Germline CDR1 and CDR2: MNHEY and SVGAGI. Clones were sequenced by immunoSEQ multiplex PCR, and TCRdb holds only the in-frame ones, with some missing. This sample has some 130,000 clones, with 90% to 96% found just once. The rearrangement uses TRBV6-5 and TRBJ2-5, with TRBD1 identical over 9 bases. The J call is doubtful: the DNA matches TRBJ2-7 better. The sample in question was peripheral blood, obtained after pregnancy. The TCR was taken from a female donor with multiple sclerosis, enrolled in a pregnancy study. The CDR3 bases are TGTGCCAGCAGTTCCACAGGGGGCCCGCCCTACGAGCAGTACTTC. The encoded protein is CASSSTGGPPYEQYF.